Listed below are T cell receptor beta chains from one sample, sequenced in a study of cytomegalovirus exposure and HLA in healthy donors. The protocol was immunoSEQ multiplex PCR, while the TCRdb copy is restricted to in-frame clones and leaves out a portion. The sample's table shows some 110,000 clones. The sample was PBMCs. The receptors were gathered from a man between 25 and 39 years old in good health and CMV-seronegative. The CDR3 runs from the conserved cysteine through the conserved F or W. The D gene is left open where the match is weak.

d_call: TRBD2
j_call: TRBJ2-1
v_call: TRBV6-5
cdr3_length: 15
cdr3_nt: TGTGCCAGCAGTTACTCGACTAGCGGGGGGGGTGAGCAGTTCTTC
cdr3_aa: CASSYSTSGGGEQFF

d_call: NA
j_call: TRBJ1-1
v_call: TRBV5-1
cdr3_length: 17
cdr3_nt: TGCGCCAGCAGCTTGGTGGCAGGAGGGCTGTCTTGCGCTGAAGCTTTCTTT
cdr3_aa: CASSLVAGGLSCAEAFF

d_call: NA
j_call: TRBJ1-3
v_call: TRBV18
cdr3_length: 18
cdr3_nt: TGTGCCAGCTCACCACCGGGGCAAGGTAGAGCTTATGGAAACACCATATATTTT
cdr3_aa: CASSPPGQGRAYGNTIYF

d_call: NA
j_call: TRBJ1-1
v_call: TRBV6-5
cdr3_length: 15
cdr3_nt: TGTGCCAGCAGTTACGGTAGCAGAAGGGACACTAAAGCTTTCTTT
cdr3_aa: CASSYGSRRDTKAFF

d_call: TRBD2
j_call: TRBJ2-7
v_call: TRBV5-1
cdr3_length: 15
cdr3_nt: TGCGCCAGCAGCTTCCAGGCGGGGGGAGAGTACGAGCAGTACTTC
cdr3_aa: CASSFQAGGEYEQYF

d_call: NA
j_call: TRBJ2-1
v_call: TRBV18
cdr3_length: 14
cdr3_nt: TGTGCCAGCTCACCGGGGGCCCCATACAATGAGCAGTTCTTC
cdr3_aa: CASSPGAPYNEQFF

d_call: TRBD2
j_call: TRBJ2-1
v_call: TRBV28
cdr3_length: 16
cdr3_nt: TGTGCCAGCAGTTTATGGGCTAGCGGGGGGAGAAATGAGCAGTTCTTC
cdr3_aa: CASSLWASGGRNEQFF

d_call: TRBD1
j_call: TRBJ1-3
v_call: TRBV6-5
cdr3_length: 15
cdr3_nt: TGTGCCAGCAGTTACTCGAGGCAGGGGGGAGGCACCATATATTTT
cdr3_aa: CASSYSRQGGGTIYF

d_call: TRBD1
j_call: TRBJ2-7
v_call: TRBV6-5
cdr3_length: 14
cdr3_nt: TGTGCCAGCAGTTATGACAGGGTAAGGTCCGAGCAGTACTTC
cdr3_aa: CASSYDRVRSEQYF

d_call: NA
j_call: TRBJ2-5
v_call: TRBV7-9
cdr3_length: 18
cdr3_nt: TGTGCCAGCAGCTTCTTGAATAAATTCGGACTCCGGGCGGAGACCCAGTACTTC
cdr3_aa: CASSFLNKFGLRAETQYF

d_call: NA
j_call: TRBJ2-7
v_call: TRBV2
cdr3_length: 13
cdr3_nt: TGTGCCAGCACCTTGCGGGTTTCCTACGAGCAGTACTTC
cdr3_aa: CASTLRVSYEQYF

d_call: TRBD2
j_call: TRBJ2-3
v_call: TRBV5-1
cdr3_length: 17
cdr3_nt: TGCGCCAGTGCGGGGACAGGGACTAGCGGGGGCACAGATACGCAGTATTTT
cdr3_aa: CASAGTGTSGGTDTQYF

d_call: NA
j_call: TRBJ1-1
v_call: TRBV11-3
cdr3_length: 14
cdr3_nt: TGTGCCAGCAGCCTTAGCGGGACAAACACTGAAGCTTTCTTT
cdr3_aa: CASSLSGTNTEAFF

d_call: TRBD1
j_call: TRBJ1-4
v_call: TRBV9
cdr3_length: 15
cdr3_nt: TGTGCCAGCAGCCCTGGACAGGGACGAGGTGAAAAACTGTTTTTT
cdr3_aa: CASSPGQGRGEKLFF

d_call: TRBD1
j_call: TRBJ1-5
v_call: TRBV7-9
cdr3_length: 15
cdr3_nt: TGTGCCAGCAGCCGTGACAGGGCCGGGAATCAGCCCCAGCATTTT
cdr3_aa: CASSRDRAGNQPQHF

d_call: TRBD2
j_call: TRBJ2-3
v_call: TRBV19
cdr3_length: 15
cdr3_nt: TGTGCCAGTAGTATATGGCGGGGGAAATCAGATACGCAGTATTTT
cdr3_aa: CASSIWRGKSDTQYF

d_call: TRBD1
j_call: TRBJ1-1
v_call: TRBV7-2
cdr3_length: 16
cdr3_nt: TGTGCCAGCAGCTCACAGGGGGCGGGCATGAACACTGAAGCTTTCTTT
cdr3_aa: CASSSQGAGMNTEAFF

d_call: NA
j_call: TRBJ1-1
v_call: TRBV5-1
cdr3_length: 17
cdr3_nt: TGCGCCAGCAGCTTGGATGGAGTGGCCGGTTTGAACACTGAAGCTTTCTTT
cdr3_aa: CASSLDGVAGLNTEAFF

d_call: NA
j_call: TRBJ2-7
v_call: TRBV7-2
cdr3_length: 17
cdr3_nt: TGTGCCAGCAGCTTATGGTTAGGACAGCTAAGCTCCTACGAGCAGTACTTC
cdr3_aa: CASSLWLGQLSSYEQYF

d_call: NA
j_call: TRBJ1-2
v_call: TRBV21-1
cdr3_length: 14
cdr3_nt: TGTGCCAGCAGCAAAGAGGGCAGGGGAGATGGCTACACCTTC
cdr3_aa: CASSKEGRGDGYTF

d_call: NA
j_call: TRBJ1-4
v_call: TRBV30
cdr3_length: 13
cdr3_nt: TGTGCCTGGAGTCCGAGACAGAATGAAAAACTGTTTTTT
cdr3_aa: CAWSPRQNEKLFF

d_call: NA
j_call: TRBJ2-5
v_call: TRBV25-1
cdr3_length: 13
cdr3_nt: TGTGCCAGCAGATCAGGTGGACAAGAGACCCAGTACTTC
cdr3_aa: CASRSGGQETQYF